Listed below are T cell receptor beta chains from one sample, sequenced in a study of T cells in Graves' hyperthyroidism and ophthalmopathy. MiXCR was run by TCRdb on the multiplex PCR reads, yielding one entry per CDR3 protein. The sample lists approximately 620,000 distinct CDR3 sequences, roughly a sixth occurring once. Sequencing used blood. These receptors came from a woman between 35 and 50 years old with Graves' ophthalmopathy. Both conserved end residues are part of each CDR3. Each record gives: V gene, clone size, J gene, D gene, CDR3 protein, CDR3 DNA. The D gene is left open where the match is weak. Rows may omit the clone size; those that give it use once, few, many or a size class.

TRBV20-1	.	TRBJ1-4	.	CSASGNEKLFF	TGCAGTGCCTCCGGAAATGAAAAACTGTTTTTT
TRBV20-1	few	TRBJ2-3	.	CSARPSPGTDTQYF	TGCAGTGCTAGACCTAGCCCAGGCACAGATACGCAGTATTTT
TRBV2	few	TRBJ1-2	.	CASGTSTYGYTF	TGTGCCAGCGGGACCTCCACCTATGGCTACACCTTC
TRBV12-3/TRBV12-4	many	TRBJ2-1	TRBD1	CASSPTGGHNEQFF	TGTGCCAGCAGTCCTACAGGGGGGCACAATGAGCAGTTCTTC
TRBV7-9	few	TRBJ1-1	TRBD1	CASRRLRDRGLNTEAFF	TGTGCCAGCAGGCGCCTCCGGGACAGGGGGCTGAACACTGAAGCTTTCTTT
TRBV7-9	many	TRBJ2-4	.	CASSQDREASGQYF	TGTGCCAGCAGCCAAGACAGGGAGGCCTCGGGTCAGTACTTC
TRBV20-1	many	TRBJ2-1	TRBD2	CSAGLAGGRGNEQFF	TGCAGTGCCGGACTAGCGGGAGGCCGAGGCAATGAGCAGTTCTTC
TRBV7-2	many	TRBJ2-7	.	CASSPRGHAGGRTEQYF	TGTGCCAGCAGCCCTCGGGGCCACGCCGGTGGTAGGACCGAGCAGTACTTC
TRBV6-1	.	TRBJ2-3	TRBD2	CASSPGLAGGGGTQYF	TGTGCCAGCAGTCCCGGACTAGCGGGGGGCGGGGGTACGCAGTATTTT
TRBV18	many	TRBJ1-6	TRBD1	CASSPYGQGDSPLHF	TGTGCCAGCTCACCATATGGACAGGGCGATTCACCCCTCCACTTT
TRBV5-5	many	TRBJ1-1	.	CASSLEPYTEAFF	TGTGCCAGCAGCTTGGAACCCTACACTGAAGCTTTCTTT
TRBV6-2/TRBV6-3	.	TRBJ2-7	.	CASSQRSASYEQYF	TGTGCCAGCAGTCAAAGGTCGGCTTCCTACGAGCAGTACTTC
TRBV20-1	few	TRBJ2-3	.	CSARGQSTDTQYF	TGCAGTGCTAGGGGGCAGAGCACAGATACGCAGTATTTT
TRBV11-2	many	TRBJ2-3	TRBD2	CASNPVGGSTDTQYF	TGTGCCAGCAACCCAGTGGGGGGGTCCACAGATACGCAGTATTTT
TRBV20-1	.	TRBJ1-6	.	CSARDRMEGSPLHF	TGCAGTGCTAGAGATCGGATGGAGGGGTCACCCCTCCACTTT
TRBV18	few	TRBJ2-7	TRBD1	CASSPGQTTHEQYF	TGTGCCAGCTCCCCGGGACAGACCACCCACGAGCAGTACTTC
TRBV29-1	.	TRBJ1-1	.	CSAAQGRTEAFF	TGCAGCGCCGCGCAGGGGCGGACTGAAGCTTTCTTT
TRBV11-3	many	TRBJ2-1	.	CASSRGPSAEQFF	TGTGCCAGCAGCCGTGGTCCCTCGGCTGAGCAGTTCTTC
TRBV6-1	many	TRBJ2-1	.	CASSQGYNEQFF	TGTGCCAGCAGCCAGGGTTACAATGAGCAGTTCTTC
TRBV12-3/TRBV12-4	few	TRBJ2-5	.	CASGLEETQYF	TGTGCCAGCGGTTTAGAGGAGACCCAGTACTTC
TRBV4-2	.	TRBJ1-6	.	CASSQDMQSSYNSPLHF	TGTGCCAGCAGCCAAGATATGCAGAGCTCCTATAATTCACCCCTCCACTTT
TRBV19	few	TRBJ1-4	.	CASTSGAKDDEKLFF	TGTGCCAGCACCTCCGGGGCTAAGGACGATGAAAAACTGTTTTTT
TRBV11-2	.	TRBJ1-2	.	CASSPLGRASGYGYTF	TGTGCCAGCAGCCCTTTAGGGCGGGCTTCGGGCTATGGCTACACCTTC
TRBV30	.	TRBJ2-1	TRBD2	CAWTYRTSVYNEQFF	TGTGCCTGGACCTATAGGACTAGCGTTTACAATGAGCAGTTCTTC
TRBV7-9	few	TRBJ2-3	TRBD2	CASSLEGRDTDTQYF	TGTGCCAGCAGCTTGGAGGGGAGGGACACAGATACGCAGTATTTT
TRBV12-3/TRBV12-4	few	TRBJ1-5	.	CANSLFSSGNQPQHF	TGTGCCAACAGTTTATTTAGTAGTGGCAATCAGCCCCAGCATTTT
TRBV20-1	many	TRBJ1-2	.	CSARDERNSNYGYTF	TGCAGTGCTAGAGATGAGCGGAATTCTAACTATGGCTACACCTTC
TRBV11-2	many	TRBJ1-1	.	CASSLGHGNTEAFF	TGTGCCAGCAGCTTGGGACATGGAAACACTGAAGCTTTCTTT
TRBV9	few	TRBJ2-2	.	CASSVGGIVTGELFF	TGTGCCAGCAGCGTAGGGGGCATAGTTACCGGGGAGCTGTTTTTT
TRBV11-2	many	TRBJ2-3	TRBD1	CASSLRVGAGGRERRTDTQYF	TGTGCCAGCAGCCTTAGAGTCGGGGCAGGGGGCAGAGAGCGGAGAACAGATACGCAGTATTTT
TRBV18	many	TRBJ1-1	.	CASSRQTRRTEAFF	TGTGCCAGCTCACGGCAAACGAGGCGTACTGAAGCTTTCTTT
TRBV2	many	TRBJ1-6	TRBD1	CASSGTGVNSPLHF	TGTGCCAGCAGCGGGACAGGGGTTAATTCACCCCTCCACTTT
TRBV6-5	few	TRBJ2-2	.	CASSYLGLANTGELFF	TGTGCCAGCAGTTACCTCGGATTAGCGAACACCGGGGAGCTGTTTTTT
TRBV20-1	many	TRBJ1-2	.	CSATNSGNYGYTF	TGCAGTGCTACCAATTCAGGGAACTATGGCTACACCTTC
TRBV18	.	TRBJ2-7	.	CASSPQDSPLGYEQYF	TGTGCCAGCTCACCACAGGACTCCCCCCTTGGGTACGAGCAGTACTTC
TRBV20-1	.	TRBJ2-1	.	CSARESSYNEQFF	TGCAGTGCCAGGGAGAGCTCCTACAATGAGCAGTTCTTC
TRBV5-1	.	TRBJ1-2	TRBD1	CASSWSRDRINGYTF	TGCGCCAGCAGCTGGAGCCGGGACAGGATCAATGGCTACACCTTC
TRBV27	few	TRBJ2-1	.	CASSLGLALTEQFF	TGTGCCAGCAGTTTAGGGCTAGCGCTAACTGAGCAGTTCTTC
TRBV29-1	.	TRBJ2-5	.	CSVEVGGETQYF	TGCAGCGTTGAAGTGGGGGGAGAGACCCAGTACTTC
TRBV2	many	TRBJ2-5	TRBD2	CASSERLAGGQETQYF	TGTGCCAGCAGTGAGCGACTAGCGGGAGGGCAAGAGACCCAGTACTTC